The 15 T cell receptor beta chains below were found in one sample sequenced in a study of blood T cell repertoires in COVID-19. Using immunoSEQ multiplex PCR, the repertoire was profiled, and TCRdb retains in-frame clones only, with some absent. The repertoire holds about 140,000 clones, with approximately 88% as singletons. Sequenced input: peripheral blood. The origin of the receptors is a human donor in a cohort sampled during active COVID-19.

The V gene is TRBV9, the J gene TRBJ1-6; 9 bases map to TRBD1. Germline V gene lookup returns CDR1 SGDLS and CDR2 YYNGEE. The CDR3 runs to 15 residues. After removal of 0 bases from V and 9 bases from J, the junction contained 4 bases not matched to a gene. Here the CDR3 reads CASSVEDRGLSPLHF. In nucleotides, the CDR3 is TGTGCCAGCAGCGTAGAGGACAGGGGCCTTTCACCCCTCCACTTT.

In this sample, this clone turned up once. This chain connects TRBV29-1 to TRBJ2-5, with no clear D. Germline V gene data show CDR1 as SQVTM and CDR2 as ANQGSEA. Trimming stripped 8 bases from V and 2 bases from J, with 18 bases between. This CDR3 comprises 14 residues. CDR3 DNA: TGCAGCCGTCGCCACATTGTGAGGCAAGAGACCCAGTACTTC. Its translation is CSRRHIVRQETQYF.

The chain uses TRBV30 and TRBJ1-5; 8 positions agree with TRBD1. Germline-derived CDR1 and CDR2 are GTSNPN and SVGIG (reference sequence). J gave up 7 bases and V 2 bases, and 7 bases lay outside the gene matches. The CDR3 contains 14 residues. The CDR3: CAWSQGALIQPQHF. CDR3 coding DNA: TGTGCCTGGAGTCAGGGGGCCTTAATCCAGCCCCAGCATTTT.

J is TRBJ2-5 and V is TRBV7-9, with D maybe TRBD2 (5 bases). The CDR3 has 12 amino acids. The germline gives CDR1 SEHNR, CDR2 FQNEAQ (reference sequence). The ends were cut back, 3 bases at V and 5 bases at J, with 7 bases in the middle. The CDR3 nucleotides read TGTGCCAGCAGCTTGGGAGTGGAGACCCAGTACTTC. This translates into CASSLGVETQYF.

This chain joins TRBV29-1 and TRBJ2-1; D gene unclear. The CDR3 spans 12 residues. The V end lost 3 bases, the J end lost 4 bases, and 7 bases lay between the germline ends. Germline assignment: CDR1 SQVTM and CDR2 ANQGSEA. CDR3 region: CSVEGSYNEQFF. For the CDR3, the DNA is TGCAGCGTTGAGGGCAGTTACAATGAGCAGTTCTTC.

This chain uses TRBV5-8 with TRBJ2-3, with D hard to call. This CDR3 is 14 amino acids long. V lost 0 bases, J lost 2 bases, and 7 bases lay in between. CDR1 is SGHTS and CDR2 is YDEGEE in the germline V gene. The CDR3 is CASSLGGPTDTQYF. The CDR3 DNA sequence: TGTGCCAGCAGCTTGGGCGGCCCCACAGATACGCAGTATTTT. The entire variable domain, with the rest obtained from reference TRBV5-8 and TRBJ2-3, is as follows: EAGVTQSPTHLIKTRGQQATLRCSPISGHTSVYWYQQALGLGLQFLLWYDEGEERNRGNFPPRFSGRQFPNYSSELNVNALELEDSALYLCASSLGGPTDTQYFGPGTRLTVL.

The gene calls are TRBV19 and TRBJ1-1; D possibly corresponds to TRBD1 (5 bases). Per the germline V gene, CDR1 is LNHDA and CDR2 is SQIVND (reference sequence). V was shortened by 2 bases and J by 4 bases, with 17 bases between the two germline ends. The CDR3 covers 16 residues. CDR3 protein: CASSIRWGGIGTEAFF. CDR3 coding DNA: TGTGCCAGTAGTATAAGGTGGGGCGGAATTGGCACTGAAGCTTTCTTT.

The V gene is TRBV2, the J gene TRBJ2-7, with 12 bases lining up with TRBD2. The CDR3 spans 15 residues. V was pared by 5 bases and J by 3 bases, with 5 bases of the junction left unmatched. Germline CDR1 is SNHLY and CDR2 is FYNNEI. The CDR3 DNA follows: TGTGCCAGCAGTCCGGGACTAGCGGGTCTCTACGAGCAGTACTTC. Translated, it gives CASSPGLAGLYEQYF.

The chain has TRBV5-6 and TRBJ1-4; D uncertain. CDR3 size: 14 residues. The germline gives CDR1 SGHDT, CDR2 YYEEEE. The V end was cut by 3 bases, the J end by 8 bases, with 14 bases between. CDR3 bases: TGTGCCAGCAGCTCCTCGGGAGGGTACGAAAAACTGTTTTTT. Translation: CASSSSGGYEKLFF.

J is TRBJ2-3 and V is TRBV29-1; 7 bases are a match to TRBD1. CDR3 size: 14 residues. V was clipped by 4 bases and J by 1 base; unmatched bases: 5. Germline CDR1 and CDR2: SQVTM and ANQGSEA. In DNA, the CDR3 is TGCAGCGTTGGGGGGACAGTCCGCACAGATACGCAGTATTTT. Its protein product is CSVGGTVRTDTQYF.

The V call is TRBV10-3, the J call TRBJ1-5; possible D gene TRBD1, 6 bases. CDR3 length: 16 amino acids. Trimming stripped 0 bases from V and 5 bases from J, with 14 bases between. Germline V gene lookup returns CDR1 ENHRY and CDR2 SYGVKD. The CDR3 sequence: CAISESSDRAYQPQHF. The CDR3 bases are TGTGCCATCAGTGAGTCGTCGGACAGAGCCTATCAGCCCCAGCATTTT.

The V gene is TRBV14, the J gene TRBJ2-2; 7 bases match TRBD1. The CDR3 runs 19 residues. Germline V gene sequence: CDR1 SGHDN, CDR2 FVKESK. J lost 4 bases, V lost 4 bases, and 18 bases had no gene match. The CDR3, as DNA: TGTGCCAGCAGCCCAGGCGAGGGCAGGGGGAGACAGGGCACCGGGGAGCTGTTTTTT. Translated: CASSPGEGRGRQGTGELFF.

The chain combines TRBV7-2 with TRBJ1-2, with no clear D. Germline V gene data show CDR1 as SGHTA and CDR2 as FQGNSA. The CDR3 covers 13 residues. V was clipped by 0 bases and J by 7 bases, with 9 bases between them. This CDR3 reads CASSLAERAGYTF. CDR3 in DNA: TGTGCCAGCAGCTTAGCGGAGAGGGCTGGCTACACCTTC.

The rearrangement links TRBV5-1 to TRBJ1-1; TRBD1 might be the D (6 bases). Germline V gives CDR1 SGHRS, CDR2 YFSETQ. Between the trimmed V and J ends, which lost 2 bases and 0 bases, there was a span of 14 bases. There are 16 residues in the CDR3. The DNA of the CDR3 is TGCGCCAGCAGCTTAACAGGGCGAGGAATGAACACTGAAGCTTTCTTT. As protein: CASSLTGRGMNTEAFF.

The chain recombines TRBV3-1 (or the pseudogene TRBV3-2) with TRBJ2-1; 7 bases agree with TRBD2. The CDR3 spans 15 residues. Unmatched junction bases numbered 6, after V lost 4 bases and J lost 3 bases. CDR1 is LGHDT, CDR2 YNNKEL, per germline (reference sequence). The CDR3, as DNA: TGTGCCAGCAGCCTGGATAGCGGGTACTACAATGAGCAGTTCTTC. It codes for CASSLDSGYYNEQFF.